This T cell receptor beta chain is from a study of spatial heterogeneity in lung cancer. Study observations and caveats: The number of expanded tumor alpha and beta chains correlated with mutation number.

Relative to its sample, this clonotype is medium-sized (0.01 to 0.1%). Antigen: not known. CDR3 length: 16 amino acids. V was clipped by 5 bases and J by 0 bases; unmatched bases: 9. Germline loops: CDR1 MDHEN, CDR2 SYDVKM. One entry per CDR3 protein results from TCRdb running MiXCR on the 5' RACE reads. The sample lists 1,600 or so distinct CDR3 sequences; 10% to 15% were seen once. Time point defined: sample taken at primary tumor resection. The input for sequencing was lung tumor tissue, taken at surgery. V is TRBV28 and J is TRBJ2-7; 8 nucleotides match TRBD1. This TCR was recovered from a male donor with early-stage non-small cell lung cancer. The CDR3 reads CASSTRQGSLSYEQYF. The CDR3 DNA is TGTGCCAGCAGTACCAGACAGGGGTCCCTCTCCTACGAGCAGTACTTC.